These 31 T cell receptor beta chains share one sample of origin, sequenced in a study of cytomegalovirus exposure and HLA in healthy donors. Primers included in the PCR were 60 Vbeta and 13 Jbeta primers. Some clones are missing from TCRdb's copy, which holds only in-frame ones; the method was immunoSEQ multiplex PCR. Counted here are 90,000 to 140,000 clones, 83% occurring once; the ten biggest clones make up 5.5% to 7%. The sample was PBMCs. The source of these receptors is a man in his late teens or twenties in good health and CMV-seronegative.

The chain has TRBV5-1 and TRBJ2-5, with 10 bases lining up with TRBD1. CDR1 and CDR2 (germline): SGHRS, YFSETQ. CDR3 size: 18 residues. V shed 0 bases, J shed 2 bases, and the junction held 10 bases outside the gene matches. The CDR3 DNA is TGCGCCAGCAGCTTGGCACCCCGGGACAGGGGTAGACAAGAGACCCAGTACTTC. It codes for CASSLAPRDRGRQETQYF.

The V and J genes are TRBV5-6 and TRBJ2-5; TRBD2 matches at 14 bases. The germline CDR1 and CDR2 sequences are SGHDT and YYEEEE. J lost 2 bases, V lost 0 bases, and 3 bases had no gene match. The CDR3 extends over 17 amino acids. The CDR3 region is CASSLGLAGGYQETQYF. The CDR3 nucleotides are TGTGCCAGCAGCTTGGGACTAGCGGGAGGGTATCAAGAGACCCAGTACTTC.

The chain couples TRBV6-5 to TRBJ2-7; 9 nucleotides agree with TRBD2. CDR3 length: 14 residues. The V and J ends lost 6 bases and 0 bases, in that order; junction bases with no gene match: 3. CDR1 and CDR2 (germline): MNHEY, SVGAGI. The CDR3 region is CASRWTSVSYEQYF. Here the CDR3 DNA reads TGTGCCAGCAGGTGGACTAGCGTCTCCTACGAGCAGTACTTC.

The DNA of the CDR3 is TGTGCCAGCAGGACAGGGAACACCATATATTTT. Protein sequence: CASRTGNTIYF. This chain links TRBV6-1 with TRBJ1-3, with TRBD1 identical over 7 bases. Germline V gene sequence: CDR1 MNHNS, CDR2 SASEGT. CDR3 length: 11 amino acids. V shed 6 bases and J 7 bases; nucleotides not matched to a gene: 0.

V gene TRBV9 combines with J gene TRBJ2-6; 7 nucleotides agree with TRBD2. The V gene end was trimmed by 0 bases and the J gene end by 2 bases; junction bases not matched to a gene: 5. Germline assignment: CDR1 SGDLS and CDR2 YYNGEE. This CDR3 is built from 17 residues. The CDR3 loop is CASSVVGEGTGANVLTF. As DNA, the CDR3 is TGTGCCAGCAGCGTAGTGGGGGAGGGCACTGGGGCCAACGTCCTGACTTTC.

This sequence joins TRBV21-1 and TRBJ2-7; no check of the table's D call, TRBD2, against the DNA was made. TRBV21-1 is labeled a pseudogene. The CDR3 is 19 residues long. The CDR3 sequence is CASSKRGPLTSGRCYEQYF. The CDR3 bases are TGTGCCAGCAGCAAAAGGGGCCCTTTGACTAGCGGGAGGTGCTACGAGCAGTACTTC.

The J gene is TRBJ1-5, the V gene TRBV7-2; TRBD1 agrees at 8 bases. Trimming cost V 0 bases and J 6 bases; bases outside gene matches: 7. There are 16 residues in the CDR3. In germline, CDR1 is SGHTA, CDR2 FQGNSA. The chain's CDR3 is CASSLARSGGGQPQHF. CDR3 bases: TGTGCCAGCAGCTTAGCGAGGTCAGGGGGCGGTCAGCCCCAGCATTTT.

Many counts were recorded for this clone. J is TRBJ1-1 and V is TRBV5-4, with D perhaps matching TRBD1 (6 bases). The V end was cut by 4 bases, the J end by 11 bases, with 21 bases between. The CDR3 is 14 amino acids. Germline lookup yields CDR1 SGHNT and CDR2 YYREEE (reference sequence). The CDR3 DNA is TGTGCCAGCAGCCCACCTGGAGGACAGCCACAGGCTTTCTTT. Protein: CASSPPGGQPQAFF.

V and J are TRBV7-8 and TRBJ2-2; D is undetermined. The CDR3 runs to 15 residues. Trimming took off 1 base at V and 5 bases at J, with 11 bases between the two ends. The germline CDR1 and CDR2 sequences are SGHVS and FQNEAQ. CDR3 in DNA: TGTGCCAGCAGCTTAGGGCCGAGGCGAACCGGGGAGCTGTTTTTT. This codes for CASSLGPRRTGELFF.

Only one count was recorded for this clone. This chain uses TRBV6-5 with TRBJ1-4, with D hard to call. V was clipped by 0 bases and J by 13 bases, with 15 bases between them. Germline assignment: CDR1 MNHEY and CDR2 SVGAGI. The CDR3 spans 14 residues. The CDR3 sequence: CASSYSIRTLLLFF. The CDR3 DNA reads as TGTGCCAGCAGTTACTCGATTCGGACTTTGTTACTGTTTTTT.

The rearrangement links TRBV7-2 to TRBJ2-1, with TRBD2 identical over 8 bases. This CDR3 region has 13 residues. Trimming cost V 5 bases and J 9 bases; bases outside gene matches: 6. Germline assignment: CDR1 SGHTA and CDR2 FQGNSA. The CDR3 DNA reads TGTGCCAGCAGCACCGGGAGGGCCCTTGAGCAGTTCTTC. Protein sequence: CASSTGRALEQFF. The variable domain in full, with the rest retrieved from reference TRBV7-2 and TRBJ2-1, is GAGVSQSPSNKVTEKGKDVELRCDPISGHTALYWYRQSLGQGLEFLIYFQGNSAPDKSGLPSDRFSAERTGGSVSTLTIQRTQQEDSAVYLCASSTGRALEQFFGPGTRLTVL.

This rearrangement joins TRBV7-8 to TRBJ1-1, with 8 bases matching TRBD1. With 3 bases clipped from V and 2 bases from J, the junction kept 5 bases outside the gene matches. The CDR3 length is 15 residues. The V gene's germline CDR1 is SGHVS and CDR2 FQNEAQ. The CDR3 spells CASSFFGQGNTEAFF. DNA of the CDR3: TGTGCCAGCAGCTTCTTCGGACAGGGCAACACTGAAGCTTTCTTT.

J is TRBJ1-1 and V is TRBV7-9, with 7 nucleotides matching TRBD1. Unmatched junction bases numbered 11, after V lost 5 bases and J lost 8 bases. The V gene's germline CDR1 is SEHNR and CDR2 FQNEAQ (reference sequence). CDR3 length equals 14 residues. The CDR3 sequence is CASSTLQGLEEAFF. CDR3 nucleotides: TGTGCCAGCAGCACATTACAGGGGCTAGAGGAAGCTTTCTTT.

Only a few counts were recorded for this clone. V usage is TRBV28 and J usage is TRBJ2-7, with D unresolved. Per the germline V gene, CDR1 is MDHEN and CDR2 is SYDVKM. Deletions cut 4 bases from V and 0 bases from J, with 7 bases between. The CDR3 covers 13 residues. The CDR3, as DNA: TGTGCCAGCAGTTCCCTACCCTCCTACGAGCAGTACTTC. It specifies CASSSLPSYEQYF.

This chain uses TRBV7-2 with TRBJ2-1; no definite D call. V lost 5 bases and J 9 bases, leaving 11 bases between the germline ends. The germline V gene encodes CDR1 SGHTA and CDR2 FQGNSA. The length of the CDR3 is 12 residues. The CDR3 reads CASSPGYPEQFF. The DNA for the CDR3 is TGTGCCAGCAGCCCCGGGTACCCTGAGCAGTTCTTC.

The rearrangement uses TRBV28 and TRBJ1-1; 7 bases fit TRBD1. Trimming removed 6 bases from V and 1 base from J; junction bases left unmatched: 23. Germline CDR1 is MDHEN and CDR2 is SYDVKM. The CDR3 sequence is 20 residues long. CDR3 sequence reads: CASSLSVQGQSPTRNTEAFF. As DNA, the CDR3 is TGTGCCAGCAGCCTAAGCGTACAGGGGCAGTCCCCTACCCGGAACACTGAAGCTTTCTTT.

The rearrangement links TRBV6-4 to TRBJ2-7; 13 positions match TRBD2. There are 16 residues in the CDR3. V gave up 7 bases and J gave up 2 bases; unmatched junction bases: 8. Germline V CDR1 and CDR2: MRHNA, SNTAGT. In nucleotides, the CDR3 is TGTGCCAGCACTAGGGCCGGGACTAGCGGGACCTACGAGCAGTACTTC. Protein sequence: CASTRAGTSGTYEQYF.

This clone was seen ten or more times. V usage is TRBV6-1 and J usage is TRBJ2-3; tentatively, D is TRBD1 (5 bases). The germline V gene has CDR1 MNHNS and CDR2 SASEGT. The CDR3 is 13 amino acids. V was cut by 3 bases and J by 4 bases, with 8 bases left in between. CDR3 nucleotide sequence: TGTGCCAGCAGTGACAGGGTTGCAGATACGCAGTATTTT. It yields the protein CASSDRVADTQYF.

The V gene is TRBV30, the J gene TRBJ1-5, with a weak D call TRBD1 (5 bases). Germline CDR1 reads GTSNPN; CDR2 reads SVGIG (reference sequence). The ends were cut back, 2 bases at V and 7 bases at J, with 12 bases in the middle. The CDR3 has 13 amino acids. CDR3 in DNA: TGTGCCTGGAGTCATAGGGGAGGGCAGCCCCAGCATTTT. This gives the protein CAWSHRGGQPQHF.

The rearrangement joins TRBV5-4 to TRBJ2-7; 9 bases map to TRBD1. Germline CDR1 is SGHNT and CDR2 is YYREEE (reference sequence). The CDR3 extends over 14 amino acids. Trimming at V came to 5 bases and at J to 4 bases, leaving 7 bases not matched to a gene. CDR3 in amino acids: CASSRDRVTYEQYF. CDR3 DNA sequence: TGTGCCAGCAGTAGGGACAGGGTGACTTACGAGCAGTACTTC.

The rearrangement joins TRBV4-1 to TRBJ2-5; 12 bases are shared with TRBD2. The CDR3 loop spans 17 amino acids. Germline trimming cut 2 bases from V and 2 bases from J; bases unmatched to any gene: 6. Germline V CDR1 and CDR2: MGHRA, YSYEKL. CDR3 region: CASSQQGLAGFQETQYF. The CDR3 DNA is TGCGCCAGCAGCCAACAAGGACTAGCGGGATTTCAAGAGACCCAGTACTTC.

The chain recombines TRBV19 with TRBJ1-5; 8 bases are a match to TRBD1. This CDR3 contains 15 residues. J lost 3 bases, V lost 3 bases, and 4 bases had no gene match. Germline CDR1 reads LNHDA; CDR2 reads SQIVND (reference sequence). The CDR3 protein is CASSIGQGHNQPQHF. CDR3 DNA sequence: TGTGCCAGTAGTATTGGACAGGGTCACAATCAGCCCCAGCATTTT. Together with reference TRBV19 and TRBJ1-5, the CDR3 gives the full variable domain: DGGITQSPKYLFRKEGQNVTLSCEQNLNHDAMYWYRQDPGQGLRLIYYSQIVNDFQKGDIAEGYSVSREKKESFPLTVTSAQKNPTAFYLCASSIGQGHNQPQHFGDGTRLSIL.

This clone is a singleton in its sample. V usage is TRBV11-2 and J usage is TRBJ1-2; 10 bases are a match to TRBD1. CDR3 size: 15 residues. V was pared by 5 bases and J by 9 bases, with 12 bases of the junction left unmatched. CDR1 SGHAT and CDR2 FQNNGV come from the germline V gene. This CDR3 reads CASSPTGTGVLSYTF. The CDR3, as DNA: TGTGCCAGCAGCCCTACCGGGACAGGGGTTTTGAGCTACACCTTC.

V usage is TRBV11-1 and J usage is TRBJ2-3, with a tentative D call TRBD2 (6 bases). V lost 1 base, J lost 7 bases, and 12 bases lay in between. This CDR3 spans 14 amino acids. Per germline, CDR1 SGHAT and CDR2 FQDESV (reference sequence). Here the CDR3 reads CASSLVRTINTQYF. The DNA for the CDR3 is TGTGCCAGCAGCTTAGTGAGGACTATTAATACGCAGTATTTT.

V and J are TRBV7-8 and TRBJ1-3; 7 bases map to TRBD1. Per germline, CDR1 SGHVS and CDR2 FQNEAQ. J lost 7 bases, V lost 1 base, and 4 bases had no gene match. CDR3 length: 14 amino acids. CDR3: CASSLVTRGNTIYF. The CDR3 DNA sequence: TGTGCCAGCAGCTTAGTGACCAGGGGGAACACCATATATTTT. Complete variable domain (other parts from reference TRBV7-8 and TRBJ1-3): GAGVSQSPRYKVAKRGQDVALRCDPISGHVSLFWYQQALGQGPEFLTYFQNEAQLDKSGLPSDRFFAERPEGSVSTLKIQRTQQEDSAVYLCASSLVTRGNTIYFGEGSWLTVV.

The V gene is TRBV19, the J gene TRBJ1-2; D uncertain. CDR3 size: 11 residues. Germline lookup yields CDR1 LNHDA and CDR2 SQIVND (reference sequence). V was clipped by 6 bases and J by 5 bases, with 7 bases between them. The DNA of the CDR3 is TGTGCCAGTAGCCCTTCGTATGGCTACACCTTC. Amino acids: CASSPSYGYTF.

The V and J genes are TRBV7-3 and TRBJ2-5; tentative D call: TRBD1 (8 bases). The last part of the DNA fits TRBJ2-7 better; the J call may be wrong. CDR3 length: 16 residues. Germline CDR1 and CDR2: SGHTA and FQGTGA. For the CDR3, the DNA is TGTGCCAGCAGCTTAACCAGCACAGGGGGGGAGTACGAGCAGTACTTC. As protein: CASSLTSTGGEYEQYF.

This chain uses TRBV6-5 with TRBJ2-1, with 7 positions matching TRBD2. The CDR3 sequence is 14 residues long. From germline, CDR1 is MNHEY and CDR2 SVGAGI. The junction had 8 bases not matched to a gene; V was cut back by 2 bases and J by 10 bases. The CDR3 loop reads CASSYVAGVLEQFF. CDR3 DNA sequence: TGTGCCAGCAGTTACGTTGCGGGAGTTTTGGAGCAGTTCTTC.

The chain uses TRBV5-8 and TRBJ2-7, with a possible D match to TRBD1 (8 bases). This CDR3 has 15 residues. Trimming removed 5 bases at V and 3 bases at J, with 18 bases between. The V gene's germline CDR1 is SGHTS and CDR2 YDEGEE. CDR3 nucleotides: TGTGCCAGCAGAAGGGGGGGGACAGGCTACTACGAGCAGTACTTC. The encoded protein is CASRRGGTGYYEQYF. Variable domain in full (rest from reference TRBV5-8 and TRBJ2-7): EAGVTQSPTHLIKTRGQQATLRCSPISGHTSVYWYQQALGLGLQFLLWYDEGEERNRGNFPPRFSGRQFPNYSSELNVNALELEDSALYLCASRRGGTGYYEQYFGPGTRLTVT.

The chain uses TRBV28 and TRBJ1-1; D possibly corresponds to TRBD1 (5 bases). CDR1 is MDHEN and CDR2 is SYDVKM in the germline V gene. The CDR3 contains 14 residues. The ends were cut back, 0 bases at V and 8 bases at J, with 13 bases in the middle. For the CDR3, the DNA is TGTGCCAGCAGTTTATGGGGGGGAATTGGGGAAGCTTTCTTT. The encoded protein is CASSLWGGIGEAFF. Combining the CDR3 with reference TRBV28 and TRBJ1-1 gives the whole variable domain DVKVTQSSRYLVKRTGEKVFLECVQDMDHENMFWYRQDPGLGLRLIYFSYDVKMKEKGDIPEGYSVSREKKERFSLILESASTNQTSMYLCASSLWGGIGEAFFGQGTRLTVV.

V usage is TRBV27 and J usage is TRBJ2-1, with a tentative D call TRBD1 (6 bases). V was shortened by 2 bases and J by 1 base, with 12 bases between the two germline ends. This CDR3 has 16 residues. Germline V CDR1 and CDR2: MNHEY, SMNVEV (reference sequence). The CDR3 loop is CASSLNTGKSYNEQFF. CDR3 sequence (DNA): TGTGCCAGCAGTTTAAACACAGGGAAGTCCTACAATGAGCAGTTCTTC.